Below, 26 T cell receptor beta chains from the same sample are listed, as sequenced in a study of CD8 T cells in ankylosing spondylitis. General study findings and limits: Characteristic of ankylosing spondylitis blood, it appeared, was a TCR beta motif comprising roughly 8 highly homologous variants.

For these TCRs, the target antigens are not known. TCRdb itself ran the 5' RACE reads through MiXCR, one entry per CDR3 protein. The repertoire has roughly 440,000 distinct CDR3 sequences, about 15% of them found once; the top ten carry under 1.2%. Sequencing input: blood, either unsorted or a sorted T cell fraction (not recorded which). These receptors all come from a male donor with ankylosing spondylitis.

The rearrangement links TRBV11-3 to TRBJ2-5; no clear D. The CDR3 totals 14 residues. V was cut by 4 bases and J by 4 bases, with 13 bases left in between. Germline-derived CDR1 and CDR2 are SGHNT and YENEEA. CDR3 sequence: CASSSPPFRETQYF. DNA for the CDR3: TGTGCCAGCAGCTCTCCCCCTTTCCGAGAGACCCAGTACTTC.

This rearrangement joins TRBV6-1 to TRBJ2-2; no reliable D call. The ends were cut back, 7 bases at V and 5 bases at J, with 8 bases in the middle. CDR1 and CDR2 from the germline V gene are MNHNS and SASEGT. The CDR3 has 12 residues. The CDR3 here is CASKYGTGELFF. The CDR3 DNA reads TGTGCCAGCAAATACGGGACCGGGGAGCTGTTTTTT.

The chain combines TRBV5-6 with TRBJ2-1; TRBD2 matches at 8 bases. V dropped 4 bases and J dropped 3; count of bases not matched to a gene: 12. The germline gives CDR1 SGHDT, CDR2 YYEEEE. The CDR3 is made up of 17 amino acids. The CDR3 loop is CASSPTFGSGGYNEQFF. CDR3 bases: TGTGCCAGCAGCCCTACCTTTGGAAGCGGGGGCTACAATGAGCAGTTCTTC.

The rearrangement joins TRBV3-1 to TRBJ2-2, with D hard to call. This CDR3 is 15 amino acids long. Germline V gene sequence: CDR1 LGHDT, CDR2 YNNKEL (reference sequence). V dropped 4 bases and J dropped 4 bases, with 13 bases sitting between them. The CDR3 nucleotides read TGTGCCAGCAGCCCCGACGGCAACCCCACCGGGGAGCTGTTTTTT. Translated: CASSPDGNPTGELFF.

This clonotype was seen a few times. The J gene is TRBJ1-1, the V gene TRBV20-1, with D possibly matching TRBD1 (6 bases). Germline V gives CDR1 DFQATT, CDR2 SNEGSKA (reference sequence). The V gene lost 8 bases and the J gene lost 4 bases, with 14 bases spanning the gap. The CDR3 covers 12 residues. The CDR3 DNA follows: TGCAGTATAGGGGGGGCCCTCACTGAAGCTTTCTTT. It translates to CSIGGALTEAFF.

The gene calls are TRBV4-1 and TRBJ1-4; a weak D match, TRBD1 (5 bases). CDR3 length equals 15 residues. Germline lookup yields CDR1 MGHRA and CDR2 YSYEKL. Between the trimmed V and J ends, which lost 2 bases and 8 bases, there was a span of 15 bases. DNA for the CDR3: TGCGCCAGCAGCCAATCCCGGGACCCGCGCGAAAAACTGTTTTTT. Amino acids: CASSQSRDPREKLFF.

This clonotype has only a few counts. This chain uses TRBV7-9 with TRBJ2-1; D is perhaps TRBD2 (6 bases). Germline V gives CDR1 SEHNR, CDR2 FQNEAQ (reference sequence). This CDR3 is built from 16 residues. Trimming pared 1 base from V and 6 bases from J, leaving 16 bases between. The CDR3 bases are TGTGCCAGCAGCTTAGTGGCTGGGACGGGACTCAATGAGCAGTTCTTC. Translation gives CASSLVAGTGLNEQFF. The full variable domain, completed using reference TRBV7-9 and TRBJ2-1, is DTGVSQNPRHKITKRGQNVTFRCDPISEHNRLYWYRQTLGQGPEFLTYFQNEAQLEKSRLLSDRFSAERPKGSFSTLEIQRTEQGDSAMYLCASSLVAGTGLNEQFFGPGTRLTVL.

This rearrangement joins TRBV12-3 or TRBV12-4 to TRBJ2-5, with unresolved D. V dropped 3 bases and J dropped 8 bases, with 19 bases sitting between them. This CDR3 contains 15 residues. The CDR3 sequence: CASSLGQAPLDTQYF. The CDR3 nucleotides read TGTGCCAGCAGTTTGGGTCAGGCCCCTTTGGATACCCAGTACTTC.

This clonotype has only a few counts. This rearrangement joins TRBV20-1 to TRBJ2-7; D might be TRBD2 (6 bases). V gave up 2 bases and J gave up 0 bases, with 17 bases separating them. Germline CDR1 and CDR2: DFQATT and SNEGSKA (reference sequence). The CDR3 runs 16 residues. The CDR3 coding sequence is TGCAGTGCTAGACCGGGGGTCGCGGCACTCTCCTACGAGCAGTACTTC. This translates into CSARPGVAALSYEQYF.

The CDR3 DNA sequence: TGTGCCATCAGTGAGTCGACTGGCGGGTTTCGGCAGTACTTC. Amino acids: CAISESTGGFRQYF. The chain uses TRBV10-3 and TRBJ2-7, with D maybe TRBD2 (5 bases). The CDR3 totals 14 residues. The V end was cut by 0 bases, the J end by 9 bases, with 15 bases between. Looked up from germline, CDR1 is ENHRY and CDR2 is SYGVKD.

This clonotype appeared many times. The chain employs TRBV29-1 and TRBJ1-2; D gene ambiguous. This CDR3 has 11 residues. Per the germline V gene, CDR1 is SQVTM and CDR2 is ANQGSEA. The V and J ends lost 2 bases and 2 bases respectively, with 3 bases between them. The CDR3 spells CSVELNYGYTF. CDR3 DNA: TGCAGCGTTGAACTGAACTATGGCTACACCTTC.

The chain links TRBV7-2 to TRBJ1-4; TRBD1 is a possible D gene (5 bases). V was shortened by 2 bases and J by 0 bases, with 10 bases between the two germline ends. The CDR3 is made up of 16 amino acids. Germline CDR1 and CDR2: SGHTA and FQGNSA. Here the CDR3 DNA reads TGTGCCAGCAGCTTACAAGGGACGGCAACTAATGAAAAACTGTTTTTT. Its protein product is CASSLQGTATNEKLFF.

This clonotype was seen a handful of times. The genes are TRBV29-1 and TRBJ2-2, with 7 positions matching TRBD2. Trimming at V came to 4 bases and at J to 6 bases, leaving 11 bases not matched to a gene. CDR3 length: 15 amino acids. Germline CDR1 and CDR2: SQVTM and ANQGSEA. The chain's CDR3 is CSVGGGTFAAGELFF. The CDR3 region has the DNA TGCAGCGTTGGGGGGGGGACTTTTGCCGCCGGGGAGCTGTTTTTT.

The CDR3 sequence is CSASDADRGRNQPQHF. The CDR3 DNA is TGCAGTGCTAGCGACGCGGACCGCGGTAGGAATCAGCCCCAGCATTTT. V and J are TRBV20-1 and TRBJ1-5; no firm D call. This CDR3 is 16 amino acids long. CDR1 DFQATT and CDR2 SNEGSKA come from the germline V gene (reference sequence). V was pared by 3 bases and J by 4 bases, with 19 bases between.

There are a few counts of this clonotype. The chain is built from TRBV5-1 and TRBJ1-4; D is perhaps TRBD1 (5 bases). With 4 bases removed from V and 3 bases from J, the gap between germline ends came to 16 bases. The CDR3 runs 16 residues. CDR1 SGHRS and CDR2 YFSETQ come from the germline V gene. Here the CDR3 reads CASSPNGGRSNEKLFF. In DNA, the CDR3 is TGCGCCAGCAGCCCGAACGGGGGAAGGTCTAATGAAAAACTGTTTTTT.

The chain recombines TRBV20-1 with TRBJ2-7, with D maybe TRBD2 (6 bases). The germline gives CDR1 DFQATT, CDR2 SNEGSKA (reference sequence). The CDR3 consists of 13 residues. Trimming left V 3 bases short and J 7 bases short, with 16 bases between. CDR3 nucleotide sequence: TGCAGTGCTAGCCAGAACACGGCGGGAGAGCAGTACTTC. It encodes CSASQNTAGEQYF.

This clonotype appeared a few times. This rearrangement joins TRBV11-2 to TRBJ2-5; 15 bases are shared with TRBD2. Germline values: CDR1 SGHAT, CDR2 FQNNGV. The ends lost 4 bases at V and 5 bases at J; junction bases unmatched: 8. The CDR3 consists of 17 residues. The CDR3 DNA sequence: TGTGCCAGCAGCTCGGGACTAGCGGGAGGAGGATCGGAGACCCAGTACTTC. This encodes CASSSGLAGGGSETQYF.

There are a few counts of this clonotype. The CDR3 coding sequence is TGCGCCAGCACCTCAAGTTGGGGGTCGCCTGAAGCTTTCTTT. It yields the protein CASTSSWGSPEAFF. V usage is TRBV5-1 and J usage is TRBJ1-1; the D gene is possibly TRBD1 (5 bases). V gave up 6 bases and J gave up 6 bases, with 18 bases separating them. The CDR3 is 14 amino acids. From germline, CDR1 is SGHRS and CDR2 YFSETQ.

The sample holds a few counts of this clonotype. The V and J genes are TRBV27 and TRBJ2-3; D remains unclear. The CDR3 sequence is 15 residues long. V was cut by 0 bases and J by 0 bases, with 7 bases left in between. Germline V CDR1 and CDR2: MNHEY, SMNVEV (reference sequence). The CDR3 nucleotides are TGTGCCAGCAGTTTATCGCAAAGGAGCACAGATACGCAGTATTTT. It yields the protein CASSLSQRSTDTQYF.

The J gene is TRBJ2-1, the V gene TRBV30; 10 bases agree with TRBD2. The CDR3 extends over 16 amino acids. CDR1 and CDR2 (germline): GTSNPN, SVGIG (reference sequence). V was pared by 0 bases and J by 11 bases, with 13 bases of the junction left unmatched. The CDR3 loop reads CAWSVPVAGGRNQQFF. The CDR3 coding sequence is TGTGCCTGGAGTGTACCGGTAGCGGGAGGCCGGAATCAGCAGTTCTTC.

J is TRBJ2-3 and V is TRBV12-3 or TRBV12-4; perhaps TRBD2 as D (7 bases). There are 15 residues in the CDR3. Between the trimmed V and J ends, which lost 3 bases and 6 bases, there was a span of 16 bases. The CDR3 DNA is TGTGCCAGCAGTTTCTTGCGGGGGCGGGGGGATACGCAGTATTTT. The encoded protein is CASSFLRGRGDTQYF.

V gene TRBV20-1 combines with J gene TRBJ1-1; D possibly corresponds to TRBD1 (6 bases). CDR1 and CDR2 (germline): DFQATT, SNEGSKA (reference sequence). The CDR3 runs to 15 residues. V lost 3 bases to trimming and J lost 4 bases, with 18 bases between them. This chain's CDR3 is CSASTPGQGRTEAFF. CDR3 DNA sequence: TGCAGTGCTAGTACCCCTGGCCAGGGGCGCACTGAAGCTTTCTTT.

The chain uses TRBV18 and TRBJ1-4; D unclear. The germline V gene encodes CDR1 KGHSH and CDR2 LQKENI. The CDR3 runs to 17 residues. V lost 3 bases, J lost 1 base, and 15 bases lay in between. CDR3 DNA: TGTGCCAGCTCACCCACCATTGGGAGCCTAACTAATGAAAAACTGTTTTTT. Residues: CASSPTIGSLTNEKLFF.

This clonotype was detected only a few times. V is TRBV20-1 and J is TRBJ2-1; the match to TRBD2 covers 12 bases. The length of the CDR3 is 14 residues. Germline CDR1 is DFQATT and CDR2 is SNEGSKA (reference sequence). Germline trimming cut 5 bases from V and 10 bases from J; bases unmatched to any gene: 9. CDR3 nucleotides: TGCAGTGCTCCCTCTAGCGGGGGGGCCCAGGAGCAGTTCTTC. Its protein is CSAPSSGGAQEQFF.

The chain has TRBV19 and TRBJ1-1; TRBD1 might be the D (5 bases). The CDR3 extends over 14 amino acids. V lost 1 base and J lost 1, with 7 bases in between. Germline V gives CDR1 LNHDA, CDR2 SQIVND (reference sequence). The CDR3 sequence is CASSIGQKNTEAFF. The CDR3 DNA reads TGTGCCAGTAGTATAGGACAGAAGAACACTGAAGCTTTCTTT.

This clonotype was observed a handful of times. The chain couples TRBV7-9 to TRBJ2-2; 8 bases are a match to TRBD2. Losses at the gene ends were 5 bases for V and 6 bases for J; bases not matched to a gene: 14. This CDR3 has 17 amino acids. Germline assignment: CDR1 SEHNR and CDR2 FQNEAQ (reference sequence). The CDR3 coding sequence is TGTGCCAGCAGCCCCGGATGGGGACTAGTAGATGCCGGGGAGCTGTTTTTT. Translation: CASSPGWGLVDAGELFF.